This T cell receptor (beta chain) was recorded in a study of shared clonotypes between healthy human individuals. In the study overall: Used for every donor were three CD4 naive, three CD4 memory, two CD8 naive and one CD8 memory plate. Study observations and caveats: With a handful of donors compared, 5% to 5.5% of naive CD4 clonotypes were shared.

Every donor was a Caucasian adult from Nashville, Tennessee. With respect to this clone: Its antigen is not known.

The CDR3 sequence is 13 residues long. V dropped 0 bases and J dropped 8 bases, with 8 bases sitting between them. The germline gives CDR1 ENHRY, CDR2 SYGVKD. At a deep level, the assay was run. Data came from immunoSEQ multiplex PCR; TCRdb stores just in-frame clones and leaves some out. The sample comprises about a million clones, approximately 80% of which are singletons, and approximately 1.5% rests with the top ten. Sequencing was carried out using memory CD4+ T cells sorted from blood. Indicated subset: CD45RA-negative fraction. The receptor comes from a man between 18 and 29 years old in good health. The chain uses TRBV10-3 and TRBJ1-3; D gene unclear. The DNA for the CDR3 is TGTGCCATCAGTGAGTCGACTGGCCACACCATATATTTT. Its protein product is CAISESTGHTIYF.